This is a list of T cell receptor beta chains from one sample in a study of shared clonotypes between healthy human individuals. Using immunoSEQ multiplex PCR, the repertoire was profiled, and TCRdb retains in-frame clones only, with some absent. The sample includes hundreds of thousands of clones, 95% to 97% of them seen just once. The sequenced material came from naive CD4+ T cells sorted from blood. These receptors originate from a woman in her thirties in good health. CDR3s include the opening cysteine and the closing phenylalanine or tryptophan. The order of the fields is clone size, J gene, D gene, V gene, CDR3 DNA, CDR3 protein. A D gene is named only where the DNA matches it firmly. Size tells how often a clone was seen (once, few, many) or the class of an expanded clone, and some rows leave it out.

clone_size: once; j_call: TRBJ2-6; d_call: NA; v_call: TRBV27; cdr3_nt: TGTGCCAGCAGTTTATCGGCTGGGGCCAACGTCCTGACTTTC; cdr3_aa: CASSLSAGANVLTF
clone_size: NA; j_call: TRBJ2-7; d_call: TRBD2; v_call: TRBV15; cdr3_nt: TGTGCCACCAGCAGAGGACTAGCGAGCTCCTACGAGCAGTACTTC; cdr3_aa: CATSRGLASSYEQYF
clone_size: NA; j_call: TRBJ1-2; d_call: NA; v_call: TRBV6-5; cdr3_nt: TGTGCCAGCAGTTACCGGAGTCAGGCGACGATCTATGGCTACACCTTC; cdr3_aa: CASSYRSQATIYGYTF
clone_size: NA; j_call: TRBJ2-7; d_call: NA; v_call: TRBV18; cdr3_nt: TGTGCCAGCTCCCCCCCGGGGTCCTACGAGCAGTACTTC; cdr3_aa: CASSPPGSYEQYF
clone_size: NA; j_call: TRBJ2-5; d_call: TRBD2; v_call: TRBV4-1; cdr3_nt: TGCGCCAGCAGCCAAGATGCTAAGCTAGCGGGGACGCAAGAGACCCAGTACTTC; cdr3_aa: CASSQDAKLAGTQETQYF
clone_size: NA; j_call: TRBJ1-5; d_call: NA; v_call: TRBV7-8; cdr3_nt: TGTGCCAGCAGCCAACGCGTGGACAGTCTCTATCAGCCCCAGCATTTT; cdr3_aa: CASSQRVDSLYQPQHF
clone_size: once; j_call: TRBJ1-5; d_call: TRBD1; v_call: TRBV18; cdr3_nt: TGTGCCAGCTCTCTAGGACAGGGTGGCAATCAGCCCCAGCATTTT; cdr3_aa: CASSLGQGGNQPQHF
clone_size: once; j_call: TRBJ2-3; d_call: NA; v_call: TRBV5-1; cdr3_nt: TGCGCCAGCAGCTTGGTAGATACGCAGTATTTT; cdr3_aa: CASSLVDTQYF
clone_size: NA; j_call: TRBJ2-7; d_call: NA; v_call: TRBV29-1; cdr3_nt: TGCAGCGTTACTTGGGGCAGACCCGAGCAGTACTTC; cdr3_aa: CSVTWGRPEQYF
clone_size: NA; j_call: TRBJ1-1; d_call: TRBD1; v_call: TRBV27; cdr3_nt: TGTGCCACTCGGAAAGGCAGGGGACAGGGAGTCGACGCTTTCTTT; cdr3_aa: CATRKGRGQGVDAFF
clone_size: NA; j_call: TRBJ2-2; d_call: TRBD2; v_call: TRBV9; cdr3_nt: TGTGCCAGCAGCGTACAAGGTAGCGGGGTATTAAACGCGAACACCGGGGAGCTGTTTTTT; cdr3_aa: CASSVQGSGVLNANTGELFF
clone_size: NA; j_call: TRBJ2-7; d_call: NA; v_call: TRBV4-1; cdr3_nt: TGCGCCAGCAGCCAGGGCTTTGCCGGGAAGACCTACGAGCAGTACTTC; cdr3_aa: CASSQGFAGKTYEQYF
clone_size: NA; j_call: TRBJ1-4; d_call: NA; v_call: TRBV28; cdr3_nt: TGTGCCAGCAGTTTGAAGGATAGGGAAAAACTGTTTTTT; cdr3_aa: CASSLKDREKLFF
clone_size: NA; j_call: TRBJ2-2; d_call: NA; v_call: TRBV2; cdr3_nt: TGTGCCAGCAGTGCAACCGGGACATCGAACACCGGGGAGCTGTTTTTT; cdr3_aa: CASSATGTSNTGELFF
clone_size: NA; j_call: TRBJ2-1; d_call: NA; v_call: TRBV6-4; cdr3_nt: TGTGCCAGCAGTGGCGAAGAAGGACAGACAATTTACAATGAGCAGTTCTTC; cdr3_aa: CASSGEEGQTIYNEQFF
clone_size: NA; j_call: TRBJ2-7; d_call: NA; v_call: TRBV30; cdr3_nt: TGTGCCTGGAGCGGGCCTTCGAAAGGGCAGTACTTC; cdr3_aa: CAWSGPSKGQYF
clone_size: NA; j_call: TRBJ2-7; d_call: TRBD1; v_call: TRBV27; cdr3_nt: TGTGCCAGCAGGGACAGGGTCTCCTACGAGCAGTACTTC; cdr3_aa: CASRDRVSYEQYF
clone_size: NA; j_call: TRBJ2-7; d_call: NA; v_call: TRBV19; cdr3_nt: TGTGCCAGTAGTATCACGGGACTCCGTCTAGACGAGCAGTACTTC; cdr3_aa: CASSITGLRLDEQYF
clone_size: NA; j_call: TRBJ1-5; d_call: TRBD1; v_call: TRBV6-5; cdr3_nt: TGTGCCAGCAGAGGGGCAGGGGGCGGCAATCAGCCCCAGCATTTT; cdr3_aa: CASRGAGGGNQPQHF
clone_size: NA; j_call: TRBJ1-5; d_call: NA; v_call: TRBV27; cdr3_nt: TGTGCCAGCAGTTTGTCGGGAAATCAGCCCCAGCATTTT; cdr3_aa: CASSLSGNQPQHF
clone_size: NA; j_call: TRBJ2-7; d_call: NA; v_call: TRBV21-1; cdr3_nt: TGTGCCAGCAGCAAAAGTGCTAGCGGGACAGACGAGCAGTACTTC; cdr3_aa: CASSKSASGTDEQYF
clone_size: NA; j_call: TRBJ2-7; d_call: NA; v_call: TRBV30; cdr3_nt: TGTGCCTGGATACCTTCTAGCTCCTACGAGCAGTACTTC; cdr3_aa: CAWIPSSSYEQYF
clone_size: NA; j_call: TRBJ2-7; d_call: NA; v_call: TRBV30; cdr3_nt: TGTGCCTGGAGTGTTGTTCGGGAGTCCTCCGAGCAGTACTTC; cdr3_aa: CAWSVVRESSEQYF
clone_size: NA; j_call: TRBJ1-3; d_call: NA; v_call: TRBV7-9; cdr3_nt: TGTGCCAGCAGTATTGAACAGGGAGCGGTAGGAAACACCATATATTTT; cdr3_aa: CASSIEQGAVGNTIYF
clone_size: once; j_call: TRBJ2-7; d_call: NA; v_call: TRBV7-2; cdr3_nt: TGTGCCAGCAGCTTAGGACAGTTCAACGAGCAGTACTTC; cdr3_aa: CASSLGQFNEQYF
clone_size: once; j_call: TRBJ2-1; d_call: TRBD2; v_call: TRBV11-2; cdr3_nt: TGTGCCAGCAGCTTAGATCGGCTAGCGGGAGGGATTCGCAATGAGCAGTTCTTC; cdr3_aa: CASSLDRLAGGIRNEQFF
clone_size: NA; j_call: TRBJ1-1; d_call: NA; v_call: TRBV19; cdr3_nt: TGTGCCAGTAGTAACGAAGCCTCATCGGCGGGTGAAGCTTTCTTT; cdr3_aa: CASSNEASSAGEAFF
clone_size: NA; j_call: TRBJ2-7; d_call: NA; v_call: TRBV28; cdr3_nt: TGTGCCAGCAGCCAGAACCGGGACCCTTTACGGATAGACCCCTTC; cdr3_aa: CASSQNRDPLRIDPF
clone_size: NA; j_call: TRBJ2-1; d_call: NA; v_call: TRBV11-2; cdr3_nt: TGTGCCAGCAGCTTAGATCGGGATTTTCGGTACAATGAGCAGTTCTTC; cdr3_aa: CASSLDRDFRYNEQFF
clone_size: NA; j_call: TRBJ2-7; d_call: NA; v_call: TRBV18; cdr3_nt: TGTGCCAGCTCACCACCGTTTTTAGCGCCTAGCTCCTACGAGCAGTACTTC; cdr3_aa: CASSPPFLAPSSYEQYF
clone_size: NA; j_call: TRBJ2-7; d_call: NA; v_call: TRBV14; cdr3_nt: TGTGCCAGCAGCCAAGAACTAGTGGTCTCCTACGAGCAGTACTTC; cdr3_aa: CASSQELVVSYEQYF
clone_size: NA; j_call: TRBJ1-2; d_call: NA; v_call: TRBV7-2; cdr3_nt: TGTGCCAGCAGCTTACATTCCGGGGCGGAGGGCTACACCTTC; cdr3_aa: CASSLHSGAEGYTF
clone_size: NA; j_call: TRBJ1-1; d_call: NA; v_call: TRBV6-5; cdr3_nt: TGTGCCAGCATATGGCGGCGCGGAGACACTGAAGCTTTCTTT; cdr3_aa: CASIWRRGDTEAFF
clone_size: once; j_call: TRBJ1-5; d_call: NA; v_call: TRBV21-1; cdr3_nt: TGTGCCAGCAGCAAGGGGGGGGTGAGCCCAGCACCTTATAGCAATCAGCCCCAGCATTTT; cdr3_aa: CASSKGGVSPAPYSNQPQHF
clone_size: NA; j_call: TRBJ2-5; d_call: NA; v_call: TRBV27; cdr3_nt: TGTGCCAGCAGTTTCACTAGCAGGCTCCCCGAGACCCAGTACTTC; cdr3_aa: CASSFTSRLPETQYF
clone_size: NA; j_call: TRBJ2-6; d_call: NA; v_call: TRBV13; cdr3_nt: TGTGCCAGCAGCTCACTTTACAAGGTATCTGGGGCCAACGTCCTGACTTTC; cdr3_aa: CASSSLYKVSGANVLTF
clone_size: NA; j_call: TRBJ1-5; d_call: NA; v_call: TRBV7-3; cdr3_nt: TGTGCCAGCAGCTTAGGGCAGTGTCCTTATAGCAATCAGCCCCAGCATTTT; cdr3_aa: CASSLGQCPYSNQPQHF
clone_size: NA; j_call: TRBJ2-5; d_call: NA; v_call: TRBV28; cdr3_nt: TGTGCCAGCAGTTTATCAGTACAAGAGACCCAGTACTTC; cdr3_aa: CASSLSVQETQYF